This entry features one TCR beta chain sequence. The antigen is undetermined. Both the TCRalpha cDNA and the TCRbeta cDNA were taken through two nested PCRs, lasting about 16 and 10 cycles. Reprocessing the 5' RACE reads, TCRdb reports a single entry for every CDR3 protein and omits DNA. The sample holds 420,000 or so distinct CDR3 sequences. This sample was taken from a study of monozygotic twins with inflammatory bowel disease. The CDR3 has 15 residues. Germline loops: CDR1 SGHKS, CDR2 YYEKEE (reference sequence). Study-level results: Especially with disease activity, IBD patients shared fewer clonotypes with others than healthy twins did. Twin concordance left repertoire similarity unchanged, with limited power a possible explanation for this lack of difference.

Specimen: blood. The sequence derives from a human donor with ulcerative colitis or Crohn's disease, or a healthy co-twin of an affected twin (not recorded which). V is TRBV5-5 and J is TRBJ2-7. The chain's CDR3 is CASSLGRGPSYEQYF.